This T cell receptor (beta chain) was identified in a study of blood T cell repertoires in COVID-19 (TCRdb year 2020). Turning to the overall study: Samples from collaborators originated in the United States, Italy and Spain and spanned both the acute and convalescent phases of COVID-19. The dataset comprised deeply sampled blood TCRbeta repertoires from subjects exposed to, actively infected with, or recovered from COVID-19. The repertoires were made available in a free public database intended to serve as a resource for research on the immune response to SARS-CoV-2. HLA class I and class II types, where available, came from metadata supplied by the sample provider rather than from assay-based typing. The material from the prospective study consisted of cDNA or gDNA derived from T cells, B-cell-depleted T cells, or PBMCs. The samples were drawn from two sources: the first 160 participants of the ongoing ImmuneRACE study, and 1,000 to 1,500 subjects contributed by 6 global collaborators. Sample metadata almost always included a de-identified subject ID, COVID-19 status, age in years and sex.

Reading the germline V gene gives CDR1 SGHRS and CDR2 YFSETQ. At the junction V is shortened by 6 bases and J by 3 bases, with 10 bases in between. The CDR3 sequence holds 13 residues, the cysteine and phenylalanine included. Only CDR3 DNA is held: 39 bases, read in frame from base 1. The collaborating institutions used their own protocols to collect whole blood in K2EDTA tubes. For TCRbeta analysis, collaborators shipped samples as frozen whole blood, isolated PBMCs, or DNA extracted from either of those sample types. For this clone: Its target antigen remains unknown. The sample holds no much larger clone one base away, and base qualities are not on file.

TCRbeta CDR3 regions were amplified from genomic DNA using the immunoSEQ Assay, a bias-controlled multiplex PCR. The paper's processing steps were these. The number of nucleated cells in each sample was estimated from the amplification of reference gene primers within the assay. Sequence reads were collapsed and filtered to measure the absolute abundance of every unique TCRbeta CDR3 rearrangement. For each sample, productive Simpson clonality was calculated as the square root of Simpson's diversity index over productive rearrangements. The table comes from immuneACCESS by way of TCRdb, which keeps in-frame sequences with V and J called. Part of the clones is missing from these tables; in studies checked, under half for an unresolved V gene and the rest for unknown reasons. That table is the source of V, J and clone size, and D and trimming were worked out from the DNA. The sample table holds about 170,000 clones, of which about 80% were seen once. The top ten clonotypes cover about 20% of the sample.

What the research found in general, with its limitations: The quantity of clinical and demographic metadata differed by source and by participant and was supplied without curation.

The receptor chain draws on TRBV5-1 and TRBJ1-3, with the identity of the D gene unclear. The TCR comes from a woman over 75 with acute or convalescent COVID-19. The specimen sequenced was peripheral blood. The CDR3 in this case is CASTAEGGNTIYF. The DNA reads as follows: TGCGCCAGCACTGCGGAAGGTGGAAACACCATATATTTT. Here the CDR3 is joined to the reference TRBV5-1 and TRBJ1-3 genes, and the full variable domain is: KAGVTQTPRYLIKTRGQQVTLSCSPISGHRSVSWYQQTPGQGLQFLFEYFSETQRNKGNFPGRFSGRQFSNSRSEMNVSTLELGDSALYLCASTAEGGNTIYFGEGSWLTVV.